The rows below give T cell receptor beta chains drawn from one sample of a study of CD8+ T cells in alopecia areata. This table comes from immunoSEQ multiplex PCR, and its TCRdb copy is limited to in-frame clones, with some not included. The sample lists 70,000 or so clones, approximately 61% occurring once. The sample in question was CD8+ T cells sorted from blood, obtained at week 0. These receptors came from a human donor with alopecia areata. CDR3s include the opening cysteine and the closing phenylalanine or tryptophan. The D gene is left open where the match is weak. Clone size is not always given. Where it is, it says once, few, many or a class for expanded clones.

D	V	size	J	length	CDR3	DNA
-	TRBV30	-	TRBJ2-2	15	CAWSVGPVNTGELFF	TGTGCCTGGAGTGTAGGGCCGGTGAACACCGGGGAGCTGTTTTTT
-	TRBV5-1	medium-sized	TRBJ2-7	13	CASSRGAIYEQYF	TGCGCCAGCAGCCGGGGGGCCATCTACGAGCAGTACTTC
-	TRBV27	-	TRBJ2-7	15	CASSFTGPSSYEQYF	TGTGCCAGCAGTTTTACAGGACCCTCCTCCTACGAGCAGTACTTC
-	TRBV10-3	-	TRBJ2-3	18	CAISDIRVDLIDADTQYF	TGTGCCATCAGTGATATTAGGGTGGACCTTATAGACGCAGATACGCAGTATTTT
-	TRBV4-3	-	TRBJ2-5	15	CASSQDDRVGETQYF	TGCGCCAGCAGCCAAGATGACCGGGTGGGAGAGACCCAGTACTTC
TRBD1	TRBV13	-	TRBJ1-2	14	CASSFGQVLFGYTF	TGTGCCAGCAGCTTTGGACAGGTTCTCTTTGGCTACACCTTC
TRBD1	TRBV27	-	TRBJ2-2	16	CASSTLTGYGTGELFF	TGTGCCAGCAGTACCCTGACAGGGTACGGCACCGGGGAGCTGTTTTTT
-	TRBV29-1	-	TRBJ2-7	13	CSVELQGSYEQYF	TGCAGCGTGGAGCTACAGGGATCCTACGAGCAGTACTTC
-	TRBV29-1	few	TRBJ2-2	13	CSVVSRATGELFF	TGCAGCGTTGTTTCACGTGCCACCGGGGAGCTGTTTTTT
-	TRBV25-1	-	TRBJ2-7	12	CASGYADGEQYF	TGTGCCAGTGGCTACGCTGATGGAGAGCAGTACTTC
-	TRBV30	-	TRBJ2-7	12	CAWGQGSYEQYF	TGTGCCTGGGGGCAGGGATCCTACGAGCAGTACTTC
-	TRBV14	-	TRBJ2-5	13	CASSQVSQETQYF	TGTGCCAGCAGCCAAGTTAGCCAAGAGACCCAGTACTTC
TRBD1	TRBV5-6	-	TRBJ1-2	15	CASSLYRGDFYGYTF	TGTGCCAGCAGCCTGTACAGGGGAGACTTCTATGGCTACACCTTC
TRBD2	TRBV4-1	-	TRBJ2-7	17	CASSQDLGLAGSYEQYF	TGCGCCAGCAGCCAAGATCTTGGACTAGCGGGCTCCTACGAGCAGTACTTC
-	TRBV29-1	-	TRBJ2-1	13	CSVEGLADNEQFF	TGCAGCGTTGAAGGCTTAGCGGACAATGAGCAGTTCTTC
-	TRBV5-1	-	TRBJ1-1	14	CASSGHPANTEAFF	TGCGCCAGCAGCGGACACCCGGCGAACACTGAAGCTTTCTTT
TRBD1	TRBV25-1	-	TRBJ1-1	15	CASSGGDRVDTEAFF	TGTGCCAGCAGTGGCGGAGACAGGGTTGACACTGAAGCTTTCTTT
-	TRBV9	-	TRBJ2-1	15	CASSAWALGDNEQFF	TGTGCCAGCAGCGCGTGGGCTCTTGGGGACAATGAGCAGTTCTTC
-	TRBV5-1	few	TRBJ2-3	17	CASSQYPGVRYTDTQYF	TGCGCCAGCAGCCAGTACCCAGGGGTCAGGTACACAGATACGCAGTATTTT
TRBD1	TRBV7-3	once	TRBJ2-2	15	CASRPTGTGTGELFF	TGTGCCAGCAGACCGACCGGGACAGGCACCGGGGAGCTGTTTTTT
-	TRBV4-3	once	TRBJ2-7	14	CASSQVASSYEQYF	TGCGCCAGCAGCCAAGTGGCCAGCTCCTACGAGCAGTACTTC
-	TRBV2	-	TRBJ2-7	12	CASSARGDEQYF	TGTGCCAGCAGTGCCAGGGGAGACGAGCAGTACTTC
-	TRBV29-1	-	TRBJ1-2	11	CSVEGQYGYTF	TGCAGCGTTGAAGGACAATATGGCTACACCTTC
-	TRBV6-5	few	TRBJ2-1	13	CAISEPTYNEQFF	TGTGCCATCAGTGAGCCGACTTACAATGAGCAGTTCTTC
TRBD2	TRBV28	-	TRBJ2-1	16	CASSLFASGSRDEQFF	TGTGCCAGCAGTTTATTCGCTAGCGGGAGTAGGGATGAGCAGTTCTTC
TRBD1	TRBV7-2	-	TRBJ1-2	16	CASSLAGQGIYYGYTF	TGTGCCAGCAGCTTAGCAGGACAGGGAATTTACTATGGCTACACCTTC
-	TRBV9	-	TRBJ1-1	13	CASSVEDGIEAFF	TGTGCCAGCAGCGTAGAGGACGGCATTGAAGCTTTCTTT
TRBD1	TRBV5-6	-	TRBJ2-7	15	CASSIGQGYSDEQYF	TGTGCCAGCAGCATCGGACAGGGCTATAGTGACGAGCAGTACTTC
-	TRBV27	-	TRBJ2-4	15	CASSLGTLAKNIQYF	TGTGCCAGCAGTTTGGGCACCTTAGCCAAAAACATTCAGTACTTC
-	TRBV4-1	-	TRBJ2-2	14	CASSQTEGTGELFF	TGCGCCAGCAGCCAAACGGAGGGCACCGGGGAGCTGTTTTTT
-	TRBV13	-	TRBJ2-3	15	CASSLGLTSTDTQYF	TGTGCCAGCAGCTTGGGACTTACGAGCACAGATACGCAGTATTTT
-	TRBV7-9	-	TRBJ2-3	12	CASSSGSDTQYF	TGTGCCAGCAGTTCGGGGAGCGATACGCAGTATTTT
-	TRBV14	few	TRBJ2-1	17	CASSQDRDVRIYNEQFF	TGTGCCAGCAGCCAAGACCGGGACGTACGGATCTACAATGAGCAGTTCTTC